Shown below are 24 T cell receptor beta chains from a single sample sequenced in a study of cytomegalovirus exposure and HLA in healthy donors. Measured with immunoSEQ multiplex PCR; TCRdb has only the in-frame clones, and not every one. The sample holds 65,000 to 70,000 clones, about 91% seen once. What was sequenced was PBMCs. Receptor source: a man aged 18 to 30 in good health and CMV-seronegative.

The chain is built from TRBV7-3 and TRBJ1-1; weak D call: TRBD1 (6 bases). Between the trimmed V and J ends, which lost 4 bases and 4 bases, there was a span of 13 bases. This CDR3 is 14 amino acids long. CDR1 is SGHTA and CDR2 is FQGTGA in the germline V gene. The CDR3 protein is CASSSNQGSTEAFF. Here the CDR3 DNA reads TGTGCCAGCAGCTCAAACCAGGGGAGCACTGAAGCTTTCTTT.

The chain combines TRBV9 with TRBJ2-1; 8 nucleotides line up with TRBD2. V lost 5 bases to trimming and J lost 9 bases; unmatched junction nucleotides: 7. The CDR3 loop spans 13 amino acids. Germline CDR1 SGDLS, CDR2 YYNGEE. CDR3 region: CASRSGRVGEQFF. The DNA for the CDR3 is TGTGCCAGCAGAAGCGGGAGAGTGGGTGAGCAGTTCTTC.

The genes are TRBV7-3 and TRBJ2-1, with 8 bases aligning to TRBD1. Germline V gene data show CDR1 as SGHTA and CDR2 as FQGTGA. V dropped 5 bases and J dropped 0; count of bases not matched to a gene: 18. The CDR3 spans 20 residues. CDR3 in DNA: TGTGCCAGCAGCCCCTTTTCTATACCCGGGACAGGCGCCTCCTACAATGAGCAGTTCTTC. It yields the protein CASSPFSIPGTGASYNEQFF.

The V call is TRBV4-2, the J call TRBJ1-2; TRBD1 matches at 10 bases. The J segment lost 2 bases and the V segment lost 0 bases, leaving 6 bases of the junction unmatched. The CDR3 is made up of 17 amino acids. Germline V gene sequence: CDR1 LGHNA, CDR2 YNFKEQ. CDR3 DNA: TGTGCCAGCAGCCAAGATCGGGGGGACAGGGGAAACTATGGCTACACCTTC. This translates into CASSQDRGDRGNYGYTF.

With regard to this clone: One end of the junction varies from germline; a read error may be responsible. The CDR3 spells CASSLGYSSDEQYF. The CDR3 nucleotides are TGTGCCAGCAGCTTAGGGTACAGCTCCGACGAGCAGTACTTC. This chain connects TRBV7-9 to TRBJ2-7; no definite D call. The V gene's germline CDR1 is SEHNR and CDR2 FQNEAQ (reference sequence). The CDR3 extends over 14 amino acids.

Only one count was recorded for this clone. This chain connects TRBV29-1 to TRBJ2-3; 8 positions agree with TRBD2. From germline, CDR1 is SQVTM and CDR2 ANQGSEA. The CDR3 is 12 amino acids. J lost 13 bases, V lost 3 bases, and 9 bases had no gene match. This CDR3 reads CSVESAGEIEYF. CDR3 in DNA: TGCAGCGTTGAGTCAGCGGGAGAGATCGAGTATTTT.

V gene TRBV5-1 combines with J gene TRBJ2-7, with a weak D call TRBD2 (6 bases). Per germline, CDR1 SGHRS and CDR2 YFSETQ. V was shortened by 4 bases and J by 0 bases, with 17 bases between the two germline ends. The CDR3 is 16 residues long. CDR3 loop: CASSPGDRDFSYEQYF. Written as DNA, the CDR3 is TGCGCCAGCAGCCCAGGCGACCGGGACTTCTCCTACGAGCAGTACTTC.

The chain combines TRBV6-1 with TRBJ2-3, with 9 bases that match TRBD1. V shed 6 bases and J 2 bases; nucleotides not matched to a gene: 6. This CDR3 has 15 residues. The V gene's germline CDR1 is MNHNS and CDR2 SASEGT. The DNA for the CDR3 is TGTGCCAGCAGCCGGAGGGACAGGGACACAGATACGCAGTATTTT. Encoded protein: CASSRRDRDTDTQYF.

This clone was seen a single time. In DNA form, the CDR3 reads TGTGCCAGCAGTCAAGGACTAGCGGGAGTGGCCACAGATACGCAGTATTTT. This sequence encodes CASSQGLAGVATDTQYF. V and J are TRBV6-1 and TRBJ2-3, with 13 positions matching TRBD2. V was clipped by 5 bases and J by 2 bases; unmatched bases: 7. This CDR3 is 17 amino acids long. Per germline, CDR1 MNHNS and CDR2 SASEGT.

V usage is TRBV7-3 and J usage is TRBJ2-2, with a possible D match to TRBD2 (5 bases). This CDR3 is 14 amino acids long. The V end was cut by 6 bases, the J end by 0 bases, with 8 bases between. CDR1 and CDR2 from the germline V gene are SGHTA and FQGTGA. This chain's CDR3 is CASRSGANTGELFF. Written as DNA, the CDR3 is TGTGCCAGCAGAAGCGGTGCGAACACCGGGGAGCTGTTTTTT.

The chain has TRBV28 and TRBJ1-2; D is unclear. The CDR3 has 14 residues. Germline lookup yields CDR1 MDHEN and CDR2 SYDVKM. V lost 6 bases to trimming and J lost 3 bases, with 14 bases between them. This CDR3 is CASSLVGLYYGYTF. The CDR3 DNA reads TGTGCCAGCAGCCTCGTGGGCTTGTACTATGGCTACACCTTC.

The gene calls are TRBV5-1 and TRBJ1-2; 7 positions match TRBD1. Unmatched junction bases numbered 8, after V lost 2 bases and J lost 4 bases. The CDR3 extends over 15 amino acids. The V gene's germline CDR1 is SGHRS and CDR2 YFSETQ. DNA for the CDR3: TGCGCCAGCAGCTTCTCCGCCGGGACAGTCTATGGCTACACCTTC. Its protein is CASSFSAGTVYGYTF.

Turning to this clone: Likely a read error: the CDR3 ends without its conserved phenylalanine or tryptophan. The limits of the CDR3 on the DNA are not certain, so only TCRdb's listed CDR3 is given. V and J are TRBV7-8 and TRBJ2-7; the table names TRBD1, a call not compared with the DNA. Termini included, the CDR3 measures 11 amino acids. From germline, CDR1 is SGHVS and CDR2 FQNEAQ. The CDR3 sequence: CASSLKGVGAI.

The chain recombines TRBV7-2 with TRBJ2-4; D is ambiguous. The germline V and J ends were trimmed by 5 bases and 1 base, with 12 bases remaining between them. The germline gives CDR1 SGHTA, CDR2 FQGNSA. This CDR3 has 15 residues. CDR3 sequence: CASSPVDFAKNIQYF. The DNA for the CDR3 is TGTGCCAGCAGCCCGGTAGACTTTGCCAAAAACATTCAGTACTTC.

V and J are TRBV27 and TRBJ1-1; weak D call: TRBD1 (6 bases). Germline values: CDR1 MNHEY, CDR2 SMNVEV (reference sequence). CDR3 length equals 15 residues. V lost 1 base, J lost 5 bases, and 14 bases lay in between. CDR3 sequence (DNA): TGTGCCAGCAGTTTATGGGGGGGCGTAGGAACTGAAGCTTTCTTT. It encodes CASSLWGGVGTEAFF.

This chain uses TRBV18 with TRBJ1-1; unclear D gene. The CDR3 consists of 13 residues. CDR1 is KGHSH and CDR2 is LQKENI in the germline V gene. Trimming left V 3 bases short and J 1 base short, with 6 bases between. The CDR3 region has the DNA TGTGCCAGCTCACCTAATCCGAACACTGAAGCTTTCTTT. Translation: CASSPNPNTEAFF. The complete variable domain, with remaining parts taken from reference TRBV18 and TRBJ1-1, reads NAGVMQNPRHLVRRRGQEARLRCSPMKGHSHVYWYRQLPEEGLKFMVYLQKENIIDESGMPKERFSAEFPKEGPSILRIQQVVRGDSAAYFCASSPNPNTEAFFGQGTRLTVV.

This clone was observed a single time. The chain employs TRBV6-6 and TRBJ1-3, with D hard to call. V dropped 0 bases and J dropped 9 bases, with 15 bases sitting between them. There are 15 residues in the CDR3. The germline V gene has CDR1 MNHNY and CDR2 SVGAGI (reference sequence). In DNA, the CDR3 is TGTGCCAGCAGTTACTCCTATGTAGTTAGCGGCACCATATATTTT. Translation: CASSYSYVVSGTIYF.

The V gene is TRBV5-4, the J gene TRBJ1-2; D unresolved. The CDR3 contains 12 residues. The V end lost 0 bases, the J end lost 5 bases, and 5 bases lay between the germline ends. Germline V lookup: CDR1 SGHNT, CDR2 YYREEE (reference sequence). CDR3 loop: CASSLGGYGYTF. DNA of the CDR3: TGTGCCAGCAGCTTGGGCGGGTATGGCTACACCTTC.

The chain links TRBV7-2 to TRBJ1-1; no firm D call. Trimming left V 1 base short and J 3 bases short, with 9 bases between. The CDR3 consists of 14 residues. Germline assignment: CDR1 SGHTA and CDR2 FQGNSA. The CDR3: CASSLEAGHTEAFF. CDR3 DNA: TGTGCCAGCAGCTTAGAAGCAGGCCACACTGAAGCTTTCTTT.

This chain joins TRBV5-4 and TRBJ2-6; perhaps TRBD1 as D (5 bases). The germline gives CDR1 SGHNT, CDR2 YYREEE (reference sequence). V shed 5 bases and J shed 2 bases, with 11 bases lying between them. This CDR3 has 15 amino acids. CDR3: CASRLTGTGANVLTF. The CDR3 DNA follows: TGTGCCAGCAGATTAACAGGCACTGGGGCCAACGTCCTGACTTTC.

This chain uses TRBV5-1 with TRBJ1-4; no definite D call. The V and J ends lost 7 bases and 8 bases respectively, with 15 bases between them. The germline V gene has CDR1 SGHRS and CDR2 YFSETQ. CDR3 length equals 13 residues. In DNA, the CDR3 is TGCGCCAGCTCGCGTGGCAGCGGGGAAAAACTGTTTTTT. Translated, it gives CASSRGSGEKLFF. Full variable domain (outside the CDR3, taken from reference TRBV5-1 and TRBJ1-4): KAGVTQTPRYLIKTRGQQVTLSCSPISGHRSVSWYQQTPGQGLQFLFEYFSETQRNKGNFPGRFSGRQFSNSRSEMNVSTLELGDSALYLCASSRGSGEKLFFGSGTQLSVL.

The chain uses TRBV30 and TRBJ2-7; D is undetermined. Trimming pared 4 bases from V and 1 base from J, leaving 8 bases between. In germline, CDR1 is GTSNPN, CDR2 SVGIG (reference sequence). The CDR3 is 12 residues long. The CDR3 DNA sequence: TGTGCCTGGAACGGCGGTTCCTACGAGCAGTACTTC. Protein sequence: CAWNGGSYEQYF.

V usage is TRBV27 and J usage is TRBJ2-7; 7 bases line up with TRBD1. Germline assignment: CDR1 MNHEY and CDR2 SMNVEV (reference sequence). The J segment lost 5 bases and the V segment lost 6 bases, leaving 4 bases of the junction unmatched. The CDR3 sequence is 12 residues long. The CDR3 protein is CASSDRVHEQYF. CDR3 nucleotide sequence: TGTGCCAGCAGCGACAGGGTCCACGAGCAGTACTTC.

The rearrangement links TRBV7-2 to TRBJ2-7; the D gene is possibly TRBD2 (6 bases). Germline CDR1 and CDR2: SGHTA and FQGNSA. This CDR3 has 15 residues. The V end lost 8 bases, the J end lost 2 bases, and 19 bases lay between the germline ends. The CDR3 nucleotides are TGTGCCAGCGGAAACCCGGGGGACGGAGCCTACGAGCAGTACTTC. Protein product: CASGNPGDGAYEQYF.